This passage covers 30 T cell receptor beta chains from one sample sequenced in a study of shared clonotypes between healthy human individuals. The assay was immunoSEQ multiplex PCR, and TCRdb's table has in-frame clones only and misses some. The profile shows 2 million to 2.5 million clones, 95% of them singletons. The sequenced material came from naive CD4+ T cells sorted from blood. As to subset: CD45RA+ positively selected. The source of these receptors is a man aged 18 to 29 in good health.

The chain couples TRBV29-1 to TRBJ2-3; 7 bases agree with TRBD1. Looked up from germline, CDR1 is SQVTM and CDR2 is ANQGSEA. The CDR3 covers 15 residues. Trimming at V came to 6 bases and at J to 2 bases, leaving 11 bases not matched to a gene. CDR3 loop: CSVSRDSPATDTQYF. The CDR3 DNA sequence: TGCAGCGTGTCCCGGGACAGCCCCGCCACAGATACGCAGTATTTT.

The rearrangement uses TRBV6-5 and TRBJ2-2, with 9 bases fitting TRBD2. Per the germline V gene, CDR1 is MNHEY and CDR2 is SVGAGI. There are 14 residues in the CDR3. Germline trimming cut 8 bases from V and 4 bases from J; bases unmatched to any gene: 5. This CDR3 reads CASRVAGATGELFF. The DNA for the CDR3 is TGTGCCAGCCGGGTAGCGGGAGCCACCGGGGAGCTGTTTTTT.

This rearrangement joins TRBV5-1 to TRBJ2-3; 8 nucleotides align to TRBD2. Germline assignment: CDR1 SGHRS and CDR2 YFSETQ. The CDR3 extends over 18 amino acids. The V segment lost 3 bases and the J segment 2 bases; nucleotides outside the gene matches: 14. CDR3 DNA: TGCGCCAGCAGCTCACAACCCAGAGTAGCGGGGCTCACAGATACGCAGTATTTT. Translation gives CASSSQPRVAGLTDTQYF.

J is TRBJ1-1 and V is TRBV7-6; D is unclear. The CDR3 length is 15 residues. Trimming took 4 bases from V and 6 from J, leaving 18 bases between them. Germline V CDR1 and CDR2: SGHVS, FNYEAQ. CDR3 region: CASSWDGEGRPEAFF. The CDR3 DNA reads TGTGCCAGCAGCTGGGATGGTGAGGGCCGCCCTGAAGCTTTCTTT.

As DNA, the CDR3 is TGTGCCAGCAGCATGGGGACTAGCGGGGGGGAGTCCTACGAGCAGTACTTC. This codes for CASSMGTSGGESYEQYF. The genes are TRBV7-2 and TRBJ2-7; 16 bases fit TRBD2. Germline V CDR1 and CDR2: SGHTA, FQGNSA. The CDR3 length is 17 residues. The J segment lost 1 base and the V segment lost 5 bases, leaving 5 bases of the junction unmatched.

The chain is built from TRBV7-6 and TRBJ2-3; D might be TRBD1 (5 bases). Germline values: CDR1 SGHVS, CDR2 FNYEAQ. V was cut by 3 bases and J by 5 bases, with 9 bases left in between. The CDR3 is 13 amino acids. As DNA, the CDR3 is TGTGCCAGCAGCTTTTTGGGGCTAGATACGCAGTATTTT. Protein product: CASSFLGLDTQYF.

With regard to this clone: This CDR3 is also generated by other DNA sequences in the sample. The J gene is TRBJ2-5, the V gene TRBV6-5; the D is unclear. The CDR3 contains 12 residues. Per germline, CDR1 MNHEY and CDR2 SVGAGI. V dropped 7 bases and J dropped 5 bases, with 11 bases sitting between them. The CDR3 reads CASTGPGETQYF. The CDR3 DNA is TGTGCCAGCACTGGCCCCGGGGAGACCCAGTACTTC.

The chain carries TRBV18 and TRBJ2-7, with 11 bases fitting TRBD1. The CDR3 contains 15 residues. The germline V gene encodes CDR1 KGHSH and CDR2 LQKENI. J lost 2 bases, V lost 3 bases, and 3 bases had no gene match. CDR3 loop: CASSPDRGRTYEQYF. The CDR3, as DNA: TGTGCCAGCTCACCGGACAGGGGGCGAACCTACGAGCAGTACTTC.

V is TRBV5-5 and J is TRBJ2-7, with D hard to call. V shed 2 bases and J shed 0 bases, with 9 bases lying between them. This CDR3 comprises 14 residues. The germline CDR1 and CDR2 sequences are SGHKS and YYEKEE (reference sequence). The CDR3 is CASSLLSSSYEQYF. CDR3 DNA: TGTGCCAGCAGCTTACTCTCGAGCTCCTACGAGCAGTACTTC. Variable domain in full (rest from reference TRBV5-5 and TRBJ2-7): DAGVTQSPTHLIKTRGQQVTLRCSPISGHKSVSWYQQVLGQGPQFIFQYYEKEERGRGNFPDRFSARQFPNYSSELNVNALLLGDSALYLCASSLLSSSYEQYFGPGTRLTVT.

This chain uses TRBV7-2 with TRBJ2-7, with D possibly TRBD2 on 5 matching bases. Germline CDR1 is SGHTA and CDR2 is FQGNSA. V gave up 1 base and J gave up 7 bases, with 17 bases separating them. The CDR3 runs 15 residues. CDR3: CASSLGAPTSGEQYF. CDR3 DNA sequence: TGTGCCAGCAGCTTAGGGGCCCCAACCTCGGGGGAGCAGTACTTC.

The chain links TRBV29-1 to TRBJ2-3, with D perhaps given as TRBD1 or TRBD2 (6 bases each). Germline V gene sequence: CDR1 SQVTM, CDR2 ANQGSEA. V lost 5 bases, J lost 6 bases, and 12 bases lay in between. CDR3 size: 12 residues. The CDR3 protein is CSVSSGGDTQYF. CDR3 nucleotides: TGCAGCGTTAGTTCCGGGGGCGATACGCAGTATTTT.

The chain uses TRBV6-5 and TRBJ2-7; D remains unclear. The CDR3 extends over 13 amino acids. The V end was cut by 8 bases, the J end by 2 bases, with 13 bases between. Germline loops: CDR1 MNHEY, CDR2 SVGAGI. The CDR3 here is CASREHQAYEQYF. The CDR3 coding sequence is TGTGCCAGCCGTGAGCACCAGGCCTACGAGCAGTACTTC.

The chain combines TRBV30 with TRBJ1-4; D call uncertain. The V gene's germline CDR1 is GTSNPN and CDR2 SVGIG (reference sequence). The CDR3 loop spans 18 amino acids. V lost 1 base and J 2 bases, leaving 20 bases between the germline ends. CDR3 coding DNA: TGTGCCTGGAGTGCCGCCGATGGGAGGTTCCACACTAATGAAAAACTGTTTTTT. Protein sequence: CAWSAADGRFHTNEKLFF.

The rearrangement links TRBV7-9 to TRBJ2-7, with a weak D call TRBD1 (7 bases). Germline V gives CDR1 SEHNR, CDR2 FQNEAQ (reference sequence). The CDR3 length is 14 residues. Trimming took 6 bases from V and 7 from J, leaving 19 bases between them. The CDR3 loop reads CASSPSGAGGEQYF. In nucleotides, the CDR3 is TGTGCCAGCAGTCCCTCTGGGGCAGGGGGGGAGCAGTACTTC.

The chain couples TRBV19 to TRBJ2-2; a weak D match, TRBD2 (5 bases). The V and J ends lost 7 bases and 4 bases respectively, with 16 bases between them. This CDR3 has 15 amino acids. CDR1 and CDR2 (germline): LNHDA, SQIVND (reference sequence). The CDR3 DNA is TGTGCCAGTACCGTGGCGGGTTGGGGCACCGGGGAGCTGTTTTTT. It specifies CASTVAGWGTGELFF.

This clone showed up just a few times. The gene calls are TRBV6-5 and TRBJ2-5; D might be TRBD1 (5 bases). V dropped 6 bases and J dropped 5 bases, with 16 bases sitting between them. Germline CDR1 MNHEY, CDR2 SVGAGI. CDR3 length equals 14 residues. As DNA, the CDR3 is TGTGCCAGCAGCCCTCCTAGGGGTCGGGAGACCCAGTACTTC. Translation: CASSPPRGRETQYF.

This rearrangement joins TRBV18 to TRBJ1-2; D gene ambiguous. Germline CDR1 and CDR2: KGHSH and LQKENI. The CDR3 sequence is 14 residues long. The V end lost 5 bases, the J end lost 2 bases, and 12 bases lay between the germline ends. CDR3 region: CASSFGGLNYGYTF. The CDR3 DNA sequence: TGTGCCAGCTCATTCGGCGGACTAAACTATGGCTACACCTTC.

This rearrangement joins TRBV28 to TRBJ1-2; the D is unclear. Per the germline V gene, CDR1 is MDHEN and CDR2 is SYDVKM. Trimming pared 8 bases from V and 2 bases from J, leaving 15 bases between. This CDR3 has 14 amino acids. The CDR3 sequence: CASGLRANNYGYTF. CDR3 DNA sequence: TGTGCCAGCGGTCTTCGGGCGAACAACTATGGCTACACCTTC.

V is TRBV7-2 and J is TRBJ1-1, with a weak D call TRBD1 (5 bases). Deletions cut 4 bases from V and 0 bases from J, with 9 bases between. CDR3 length: 14 residues. Looked up from germline, CDR1 is SGHTA and CDR2 is FQGNSA. The CDR3: CASSSTTVNTEAFF. CDR3 sequence (DNA): TGTGCCAGCAGCTCCACGACAGTGAACACTGAAGCTTTCTTT.

The chain combines TRBV2 with TRBJ2-3, with 10 bases lining up with TRBD2. In germline, CDR1 is SNHLY, CDR2 FYNNEI. The length of the CDR3 is 18 residues. The ends lost 4 bases at V and 2 bases at J; junction bases unmatched: 12. This chain's CDR3 is CASSAGVASGGITDTQYF. The CDR3 region has the DNA TGTGCCAGCAGTGCCGGGGTCGCTAGCGGGGGAATCACAGATACGCAGTATTTT.

This clone was counted once. This chain joins TRBV10-2 and TRBJ2-6, with D possibly TRBD2 on 7 matching bases. The CDR3 sequence is 15 residues long. The germline V gene has CDR1 WSHSY and CDR2 SAAADI. V was clipped by 6 bases and J by 4 bases, with 13 bases between them. DNA of the CDR3: TGCGCCAGCAGCTTGGGGGGGCTAGGGGCCAACGTCCTGACTTTC. As protein: CASSLGGLGANVLTF.

The chain employs TRBV10-3 and TRBJ2-2, with 7 positions matching TRBD2. This CDR3 is 14 amino acids long. The V segment lost 10 bases and the J segment 7 bases; nucleotides outside the gene matches: 12. CDR1 and CDR2 (germline): ENHRY, SYGVKD. The CDR3 DNA is TGTGCCAGCTACGGGCTGCCGGGAGGCGGGGAGCTGTTTTTT. Its translation is CASYGLPGGGELFF.

The genes are TRBV27 and TRBJ1-1; D remains unclear. Germline assignment: CDR1 MNHEY and CDR2 SMNVEV (reference sequence). The CDR3 length is 17 residues. V was cut by 6 bases and J by 2 bases, with 22 bases left in between. The DNA for the CDR3 is TGTGCCAGCAGCCTACGGGCCGTAACTGTAAGAAACACTGAAGCTTTCTTT. It encodes CASSLRAVTVRNTEAFF.

About this clone: Different DNA sequences within this sample yield the same CDR3. V gene TRBV2 combines with J gene TRBJ2-5; 8 nucleotides agree with TRBD1. J was trimmed by 1 base and V by 4 bases; bases with no gene match: 2. The germline gives CDR1 SNHLY, CDR2 FYNNEI. The CDR3 runs 14 residues. The CDR3: CASSVDRGQETQYF. The CDR3 DNA sequence: TGTGCCAGCAGTGTTGACAGGGGCCAAGAGACCCAGTACTTC. The full variable domain, with the rest looked up from reference TRBV2 and TRBJ2-5, is EPEVTQTPSHQVTQMGQEVILRCVPISNHLYFYWYRQILGQKVEFLVSFYNNEISEKSEIFDDQFSVERPDGSNFTLKIRSTKLEDSAMYFCASSVDRGQETQYFGPGTRLLVL.

This chain uses TRBV10-3 with TRBJ2-5, with D perhaps matching TRBD1 (7 bases). Per the germline V gene, CDR1 is ENHRY and CDR2 is SYGVKD. The V and J ends lost 7 bases and 2 bases respectively, with 17 bases between them. CDR3 size: 15 residues. Here the CDR3 DNA reads TGTGCCATCAACCGCAACAGGGGAGGACAAGAGACCCAGTACTTC. Translating gives CAINRNRGGQETQYF.

A word on this clone: This may come from a read error, since a much larger clone is one base off. The V and J genes are TRBV5-4 and TRBJ2-7, with D perhaps TRBD2 (6 bases). Trimming pared 3 bases from V and 3 bases from J, leaving 16 bases between. Germline V CDR1 and CDR2: SGHNT, YYREEE (reference sequence). The CDR3 consists of 15 residues. CDR3 sequence (DNA): TGTGCCAGCAGCTCCCCGACCGGGGGACGCTACGAGCAGTACTTC. Encoded protein: CASSSPTGGRYEQYF.

The CDR3 sequence is CASSFGGAFTNYGYTF. The CDR3 region has the DNA TGCGCCAGCAGCTTCGGGGGCGCTTTCACTAACTATGGCTACACCTTC. This sequence joins TRBV5-1 and TRBJ1-2, with TRBD1 as a possible D gene (6 bases). Trimming removed 2 bases at V and 0 bases at J, with 14 bases between. CDR1 and CDR2 from the germline V gene are SGHRS and YFSETQ. The CDR3 totals 16 residues. The full variable domain, in which reference TRBV5-1 and TRBJ1-2 provide the parts outside the CDR3, is KAGVTQTPRYLIKTRGQQVTLSCSPISGHRSVSWYQQTPGQGLQFLFEYFSETQRNKGNFPGRFSGRQFSNSRSEMNVSTLELGDSALYLCASSFGGAFTNYGYTFGSGTRLTVV.

V and J are TRBV2 and TRBJ2-3, with D perhaps matching TRBD1 (5 bases). CDR3 size: 16 residues. Germline values: CDR1 SNHLY, CDR2 FYNNEI. V shed 6 bases and J shed 0 bases, with 16 bases lying between them. The CDR3 DNA sequence: TGTGCCAGCAGCGATCCGACAGAAACTAGCACAGATACGCAGTATTTT. Translated, it gives CASSDPTETSTDTQYF.

With regard to this clone: Within the sample, other DNA sequences also encode this same CDR3. The genes are TRBV19 and TRBJ2-6, with D unresolved. CDR1 and CDR2 (germline): LNHDA, SQIVND (reference sequence). With 1 base removed from V and 1 base from J, the gap between germline ends came to 8 bases. The CDR3 loop spans 16 amino acids. The CDR3 DNA reads as TGTGCCAGTAGTATAGGGACGCTATCTGGGGCCAACGTCCTGACTTTC. It translates to CASSIGTLSGANVLTF.

Worth noting for this clone: The sample contains more than one DNA sequence encoding this CDR3. The rearrangement uses TRBV2 and TRBJ2-2; D is ambiguous. This CDR3 is built from 12 residues. Germline loops: CDR1 SNHLY, CDR2 FYNNEI. Trimming pared 6 bases from V and 3 bases from J, leaving 5 bases between. The CDR3 bases are TGTGCCAGCAGAAGGGACACCGGGGAGCTGTTTTTT. It translates to CASRRDTGELFF.